A single sample gave rise to the 22 T cell receptor beta chains below, sequenced in a study of blood T cell repertoires in COVID-19. The method was immunoSEQ multiplex PCR; TCRdb's version includes in-frame clones alone and lacks a portion of them. Of around 140,000 clones in the sample, about 89% were seen once. The sequenced material came from peripheral blood. Receptors originate from a man aged 50 to 59 with active or convalescent COVID-19.

The V call is TRBV29-1, the J call TRBJ2-2; possibly TRBD1 for D (6 bases). The V end lost 2 bases, the J end lost 5 bases, and 12 bases lay between the germline ends. The germline gives CDR1 SQVTM, CDR2 ANQGSEA. The CDR3 extends over 14 amino acids. The CDR3 spells CSVEYPQGTGELFF. The CDR3 coding sequence is TGCAGCGTTGAATACCCACAGGGAACCGGGGAGCTGTTTTTT.

The CDR3 DNA follows: TGTGCCAGCAGCTTGAAGGAAGCGGGGGGTCCTCCCTACGAGCAGTACTTC. It specifies CASSLKEAGGPPYEQYF. The chain joins TRBV5-4 to TRBJ2-7; the match to TRBD2 covers 9 bases. V was pared by 1 base and J by 2 bases, with 10 bases of the junction left unmatched. This CDR3 comprises 17 residues. CDR1 is SGHNT, CDR2 YYREEE, per germline (reference sequence). The full variable domain, its missing parts supplied by reference TRBV5-4 and TRBJ2-7, is ETGVTQSPTHLIKTRGQQVTLRCSSQSGHNTVSWYQQALGQGPQFIFQYYREEENGRGNFPPRFSGLQFPNYSSELNVNALELDDSALYLCASSLKEAGGPPYEQYFGPGTRLTVT.

The chain employs TRBV30 and TRBJ1-5; D uncertain. The V gene lost 4 bases and the J gene lost 4 bases, with 11 bases spanning the gap. Germline CDR1 and CDR2: GTSNPN and SVGIG (reference sequence). The CDR3 runs to 13 residues. The DNA for the CDR3 is TGTGCCTGGACAGCCCGACAAAATCAGCCCCAGCATTTT. It encodes CAWTARQNQPQHF. Drawing the rest from reference TRBV30 and TRBJ1-5, the complete variable domain is SQTIHQWPATLVQPVGSPLSLECTVEGTSNPNLYWYRQAAGRGLQLLFYSVGIGQISSEVPQNLSASRPQDRQFILSSKKLLLSDSGFYLCAWTARQNQPQHFGDGTRLSIL.

The chain recombines TRBV19 with TRBJ2-7; TRBD2 agrees at 7 bases. After removal of 6 bases from V and 6 bases from J, the junction contained 8 bases not matched to a gene. This CDR3 contains 13 residues. Germline V gene sequence: CDR1 LNHDA, CDR2 SQIVND (reference sequence). CDR3 nucleotide sequence: TGTGCCAGTAGCGTTGCGGGAGTGGTCGAGCAGTACTTC. This gives the protein CASSVAGVVEQYF.

V usage is TRBV5-1 and J usage is TRBJ2-3; D perhaps matches TRBD1 (5 bases). This CDR3 has 16 residues. CDR1 and CDR2 from the germline V gene are SGHRS and YFSETQ. The V gene lost 4 bases and the J gene lost 5 bases, with 20 bases spanning the gap. CDR3 sequence (DNA): TGCGCCAGCAGCACAGTGGCAGCTGGTCAGGGAGATACGCAGTATTTT. Its protein product is CASSTVAAGQGDTQYF.

The gene calls are TRBV6-6 and TRBJ1-2; D may be TRBD1 (5 bases). Germline assignment: CDR1 MNHNY and CDR2 SVGAGI (reference sequence). The CDR3 extends over 14 amino acids. Trimming shortened V by 2 bases and J by 6 bases, and 13 bases separated the two germline ends. CDR3: CASSYRAGWNGYTF. The CDR3 nucleotides read TGTGCCAGCAGTTACAGGGCAGGGTGGAATGGCTACACCTTC.

This clone was seen only a few times. The gene calls are TRBV2 and TRBJ1-5; D is possibly TRBD1 (5 bases). Germline V gives CDR1 SNHLY, CDR2 FYNNEI. This CDR3 has 14 residues. Trimming cost V 2 bases and J 6 bases, with 11 bases left between them. The CDR3 loop reads CASSETPGGQPQHF. In DNA, the CDR3 is TGTGCCAGCAGTGAAACCCCGGGGGGTCAGCCCCAGCATTTT.

The V gene is TRBV5-5, the J gene TRBJ2-2, with 7 positions matching TRBD2. There are 17 residues in the CDR3. V gave up 0 bases and J gave up 5 bases; unmatched junction bases: 10. The germline V gene has CDR1 SGHKS and CDR2 YYEKEE (reference sequence). CDR3 DNA: TGTGCCAGCAGCTTGGGGGGAGGACTAGGAGTAACCGGGGAGCTGTTTTTT. The encoded protein is CASSLGGGLGVTGELFF.

The chain carries TRBV5-8 and TRBJ2-7, with 7 bases lining up with TRBD1. CDR1 and CDR2 (germline): SGHTS, YDEGEE. There are 13 residues in the CDR3. V trimming: 7 bases; J trimming: 2 bases; junction bases outside the gene matches: 6. The CDR3 nucleotides are TGTGCCAGCTCCCGGGACAGCCCCTACGAGCAGTACTTC. It is translated as CASSRDSPYEQYF.

The V call is TRBV9, the J call TRBJ2-2; D is undetermined. The CDR3 loop spans 16 amino acids. CDR1 SGDLS and CDR2 YYNGEE come from the germline V gene. Trimming cost V 1 base and J 1 base, with 11 bases left between them. The CDR3 DNA reads as TGTGCCAGCAGCGTATTACCAGGCTTGAACACCGGGGAGCTGTTTTTT. This encodes CASSVLPGLNTGELFF.

This clone has a single count. The CDR3 DNA reads TGTGCCAGCGGACTAGCGGGGGGAAGCACAGATACGCAGTATTTT. This sequence encodes CASGLAGGSTDTQYF. V is TRBV19 and J is TRBJ2-3; TRBD2 matches 14 bases. V lost 9 bases, J lost 0 bases, and 2 bases stayed unmatched. The CDR3 spans 15 residues. Germline CDR1 and CDR2: LNHDA and SQIVND (reference sequence).

This clone appeared a single time. The chain employs TRBV7-9 and TRBJ2-5; 9 bases align to TRBD2. The CDR3 contains 14 residues. Germline lookup yields CDR1 SEHNR and CDR2 FQNEAQ (reference sequence). The V segment lost 4 bases and the J segment 5 bases; nucleotides outside the gene matches: 5. The DNA for the CDR3 is TGTGCCAGCAGCTACAGCGGGAGGTGGGAGACCCAGTACTTC. Its translation: CASSYSGRWETQYF.

The V call is TRBV4-2, the J call TRBJ2-7; D perhaps matches TRBD2 (5 bases). The CDR3 has 16 amino acids. Germline V gene data show CDR1 as LGHNA and CDR2 as YNFKEQ. Trimming shortened V by 0 bases and J by 2 bases, and 14 bases separated the two germline ends. The CDR3 bases are TGTGCCAGCAGCCAAGAGTACAGCGGAGAGACCTACGAGCAGTACTTC. This translates into CASSQEYSGETYEQYF.

The CDR3 nucleotides are TGCGCCAGCAGCTTGCCAGAGGGAGGGAACGAGCAGTACTTC. Its translation: CASSLPEGGNEQYF. J is TRBJ2-7 and V is TRBV5-1; 7 bases are a match to TRBD2. The V gene's germline CDR1 is SGHRS and CDR2 YFSETQ. The CDR3 extends over 14 amino acids. V trimming: 1 base; J trimming: 5 bases; junction bases outside the gene matches: 6. The whole variable domain, remainder taken from reference TRBV5-1 and TRBJ2-7, is KAGVTQTPRYLIKTRGQQVTLSCSPISGHRSVSWYQQTPGQGLQFLFEYFSETQRNKGNFPGRFSGRQFSNSRSEMNVSTLELGDSALYLCASSLPEGGNEQYFGPGTRLTVT.

This chain uses TRBV11-2 with TRBJ2-7; no firm D call. Germline V gene data show CDR1 as SGHAT and CDR2 as FQNNGV. The CDR3 has 12 amino acids. V lost 4 bases and J 3 bases, leaving 7 bases between the germline ends. CDR3 nucleotides: TGTGCCAGCAGCTCGATTAGCTACGAGCAGTACTTC. Translated, it gives CASSSISYEQYF.

The chain recombines TRBV28 with TRBJ1-4; 11 bases align to TRBD1. Germline CDR1 MDHEN, CDR2 SYDVKM. CDR3 length: 15 residues. Trimming removed 5 bases from V and 8 bases from J; junction bases left unmatched: 7. In nucleotides, the CDR3 is TGTGCCAGCAGTCCCTTAGGGACAGGGGGAGAAAAACTGTTTTTT. It encodes CASSPLGTGGEKLFF.

The V call is TRBV10-1, the J call TRBJ2-4; D uncertain. The CDR3 sequence is 16 residues long. CDR1 and CDR2 (germline): WNHNN, SYGVQD (reference sequence). V gave up 2 bases and J gave up 4 bases, with 15 bases separating them. Here the CDR3 DNA reads TGCGCCAGCAGTGAGAACCGTCTTTTAACTAAAAACATTCAGTACTTC. Translating gives CASSENRLLTKNIQYF.

About this clone itself: Other nucleotide sequences in the sample specify the same CDR3. The rearrangement uses TRBV3-1 (or the pseudogene TRBV3-2) and TRBJ1-1; D is unclear. Trimming removed 1 base at V and 1 base at J, with 7 bases between. The CDR3 totals 14 residues. Germline V gives CDR1 LGHDT, CDR2 YNNKEL (reference sequence). CDR3 DNA sequence: TGTGCCAGCAGCCAAGTTAGCGGGAACACTGAAGCTTTCTTT. It is translated as CASSQVSGNTEAFF.

The chain uses TRBV7-2 and TRBJ2-5, with 9 bases matching TRBD2. V shed 0 bases and J 1 base; nucleotides not matched to a gene: 6. The CDR3 covers 17 residues. In germline, CDR1 is SGHTA, CDR2 FQGNSA. The CDR3 is CASSLALRGGLQETQYF. In DNA form, the CDR3 reads TGTGCCAGCAGCTTAGCGTTGCGGGGGGGGCTCCAAGAGACCCAGTACTTC.

The chain employs TRBV6-2 or TRBV6-3 and TRBJ1-6, with D unclear. Germline-derived CDR1 and CDR2 are MNHEY and SVGEGT. V lost 2 bases and J lost 14, with 10 bases in between. This CDR3 contains 12 residues. The CDR3 loop is CASSYGRGTLHF. The CDR3 DNA reads as TGTGCCAGCAGTTACGGGAGAGGGACCCTCCACTTT.

In its sample, this clone was seen once. V and J are TRBV25-1 and TRBJ1-5; a weak D match, TRBD1 (6 bases). V lost 8 bases and J 5 bases, leaving 13 bases between the germline ends. The V gene's germline CDR1 is MGHDK and CDR2 SYGVNS. This CDR3 has 13 amino acids. The CDR3 protein is CASSRGAHQPQHF. Here the CDR3 DNA reads TGTGCCAGCTCCCGGGGGGCGCATCAGCCCCAGCATTTT.

In its sample, this clone was seen once. V usage is TRBV10-3 and J usage is TRBJ2-1, with TRBD2 matching 7 bases. The length of the CDR3 is 16 residues. Trimming took 0 bases from V and 3 from J; bases not matched to a gene: 5. The germline V gene encodes CDR1 ENHRY and CDR2 SYGVKD. This CDR3 reads CAISESPSGIYNEQFF. In nucleotides, the CDR3 is TGTGCCATCAGTGAGTCTCCTAGCGGCATCTACAATGAGCAGTTCTTC.